The 5 T cell receptor beta chains listed next were all sequenced from one sample in a study of cytomegalovirus exposure and HLA in healthy donors. Clones were read by immunoSEQ multiplex PCR, and TCRdb kept only the in-frame ones, dropping some. The sample holds some 170,000 clones; 85% to 90% are singletons and the top ten take just over 4%. The sample comprised PBMCs. The receptors shown here come from a man aged 18-30 years in good health and CMV-seropositive.

The chain joins TRBV5-5 to TRBJ1-4; tentatively, D is TRBD1 (5 bases). CDR3 length: 16 amino acids. Trimming left V 2 bases short and J 7 bases short, with 18 bases between. Germline CDR1 SGHKS, CDR2 YYEKEE (reference sequence). Here the CDR3 DNA reads TGTGCCAGCAGCTTAGGGGTAGTGGATCGGGTTGAAAAACTGTTTTTT. Its protein product is CASSLGVVDRVEKLFF.

This rearrangement joins TRBV11-2 to TRBJ1-1, with D possibly being TRBD1 (6 bases). The V end lost 1 base, the J end lost 1 base, and 7 bases lay between the germline ends. CDR3 length: 14 amino acids. Germline CDR1 reads SGHAT; CDR2 reads FQNNGV. The CDR3 DNA sequence: TGTGCCAGCAGCTTAGTAGGGGGGAACACTGAAGCTTTCTTT. This sequence encodes CASSLVGGNTEAFF.

The chain combines TRBV7-8 with TRBJ1-2; tentative D call: TRBD1 (6 bases). This CDR3 has 15 residues. Trimming removed 5 bases at V and 4 bases at J, with 17 bases between. From germline, CDR1 is SGHVS and CDR2 FQNEAQ. The chain's CDR3 is CASSQGSSASYGYTF. The CDR3 region has the DNA TGTGCCAGCAGCCAGGGGTCTTCAGCTTCCTATGGCTACACCTTC.

This clone was found once. This chain connects TRBV13 to TRBJ2-1; perhaps TRBD1 as D (6 bases). The CDR3 runs to 15 residues. Germline V lookup: CDR1 PRHDT, CDR2 FYEKMQ (reference sequence). With 4 bases removed from V and 5 bases from J, the gap between germline ends came to 15 bases. The CDR3 DNA is TGTGCCAGCAGCTCGTACAGGGATATGGACAATGAGCAGTTCTTC. Its translation: CASSSYRDMDNEQFF.

The rearrangement links TRBV5-4 to TRBJ2-1; TRBD2 aligns across 13 bases. V lost 5 bases to trimming and J lost 6 bases; unmatched junction nucleotides: 5. The germline CDR1 and CDR2 sequences are SGHNT and YYREEE (reference sequence). This CDR3 is built from 15 residues. CDR3 sequence (DNA): TGTGCCAGCAGATCTGGACTAGCGGGGGTCAATGAGCAGTTCTTC. This translates into CASRSGLAGVNEQFF.